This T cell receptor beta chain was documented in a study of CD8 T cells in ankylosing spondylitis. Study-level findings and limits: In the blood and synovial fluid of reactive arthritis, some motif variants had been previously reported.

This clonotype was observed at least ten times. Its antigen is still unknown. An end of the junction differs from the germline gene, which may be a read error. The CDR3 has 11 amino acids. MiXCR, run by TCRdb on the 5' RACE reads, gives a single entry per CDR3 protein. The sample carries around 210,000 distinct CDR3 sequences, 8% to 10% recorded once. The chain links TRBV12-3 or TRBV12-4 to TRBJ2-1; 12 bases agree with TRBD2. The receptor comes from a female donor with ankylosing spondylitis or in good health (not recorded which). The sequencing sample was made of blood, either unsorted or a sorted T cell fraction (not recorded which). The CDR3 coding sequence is TGTGCCAGCAGTTTAGGGACTAGCGGGAACTTC. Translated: CASSLGTSGNF.